Presented here are 5 T cell receptor beta chains from one specimen sequenced in a study of shared clonotypes between healthy human individuals. Some clones are missing from TCRdb's copy, which holds only in-frame ones; the method was immunoSEQ multiplex PCR. The repertoire has millions of clones, 85% to 95% of them found once; the top ten carry 0.1% to 0.15%. The sample was naive CD4+ T cells sorted from blood. Subset given: CD45RA+ positively selected. These receptors were obtained from a man younger than 35 in good health.

This chain uses TRBV28 with TRBJ2-1; maybe TRBD2 (6 bases). This CDR3 is 14 amino acids long. Germline CDR1 MDHEN, CDR2 SYDVKM. V was shortened by 7 bases and J by 0 bases, with 10 bases between the two germline ends. CDR3 bases: TGTGCCAGCACTAGCGTTAGCTCCTACAATGAGCAGTTCTTC. Translation: CASTSVSSYNEQFF.

The rearrangement links TRBV19 to TRBJ1-6; no clear D. The CDR3 contains 14 residues. From germline, CDR1 is LNHDA and CDR2 SQIVND (reference sequence). V dropped 1 base and J dropped 7 bases, with 8 bases sitting between them. This CDR3 is CASSIAPANSPLHF. CDR3 nucleotide sequence: TGTGCCAGTAGTATAGCCCCCGCGAATTCACCCCTCCACTTT.

The V gene is TRBV6-4, the J gene TRBJ2-7; D may be TRBD1 or TRBD2 (5 bases each). The CDR3 sequence is 15 residues long. Germline CDR1 reads MRHNA; CDR2 reads SNTAGT. Trimming took 6 bases from V and 1 from J, leaving 16 bases between them. Here the CDR3 reads CASRKLGVLSYEQYF. The CDR3 nucleotides are TGTGCCAGCAGGAAACTAGGGGTGTTGTCCTACGAGCAGTACTTC.

The chain joins TRBV5-1 to TRBJ1-2, with 8 bases that match TRBD1. The germline V gene encodes CDR1 SGHRS and CDR2 YFSETQ. This CDR3 region has 14 residues. V was pared by 1 base and J by 8 bases, with 7 bases of the junction left unmatched. CDR3 DNA sequence: TGCGCCAGCAGCTTGCAGGGGGCTCTGGAGGGCTACACCTTC. It translates to CASSLQGALEGYTF.

This clone was seen once. V is TRBV4-3 and J is TRBJ2-7; possibly TRBD2 for D (7 bases). CDR1 and CDR2 (germline): LGHNA, YSLEER. This CDR3 contains 15 residues. Trimming removed 4 bases at V and 6 bases at J, with 19 bases between. As DNA, the CDR3 is TGCGCCAGCAGCCTCGCCCTAGGGGGGGCAGGCGAGCAGTACTTC. This translates into CASSLALGGAGEQYF.